This T cell receptor (beta chain) was recorded in a study of shared clonotypes between healthy human individuals. Study overall: Plates per donor: three CD4 naive, three CD4 memory, two CD8 naive, one CD8 memory. Study-wide results and limits: It was only blood that was sampled, and tissue repertoires likely differ.

For each subset, genomic DNA was distributed in equal portions over several immunoSEQ plates. Only in-frame clones appear in the TCRdb table, and some are missing; sequencing was by immunoSEQ multiplex PCR. The table records more than 400,000 clones, almost 97% of them present only once. Trimming cost V 3 bases and J 0 bases, with 18 bases left between them. The CDR3 contains 19 residues. From germline, CDR1 is LNHDA and CDR2 SQIVND (reference sequence). Of note for this clone: Its target is unknown.

The rearrangement uses TRBV19 and TRBJ2-6; D might be TRBD1 (5 bases). This TCR was sampled from a woman aged 25 to 39 in good health. The sequenced sample consisted of naive CD4+ T cells sorted from blood. As to subset: CD45RA+ positively selected. The CDR3: CASSIFTATDNSGANVLTF. The CDR3 nucleotides are TGTGCCAGTAGTATTTTTACCGCGACAGATAACTCTGGGGCCAACGTCCTGACTTTC.